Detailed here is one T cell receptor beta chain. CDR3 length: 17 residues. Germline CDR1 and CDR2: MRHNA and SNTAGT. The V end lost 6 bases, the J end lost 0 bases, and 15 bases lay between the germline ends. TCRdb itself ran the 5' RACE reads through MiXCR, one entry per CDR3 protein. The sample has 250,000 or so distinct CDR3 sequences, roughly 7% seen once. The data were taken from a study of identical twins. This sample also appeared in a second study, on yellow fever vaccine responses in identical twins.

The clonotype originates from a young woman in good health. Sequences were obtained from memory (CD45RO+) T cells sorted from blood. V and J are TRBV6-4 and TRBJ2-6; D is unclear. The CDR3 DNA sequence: TGTGCCAGCAGCCCTGGTAGCTCCCTCTCTGGGGCCAACGTCCTGACTTTC. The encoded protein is CASSPGSSLSGANVLTF.